Sequencing of this T cell receptor (beta chain) was carried out in a study of T cells in localized non-small cell lung cancer. Findings and limits, study-wide: Out of the top 100 tumor clones, a median approximately 50 were seen in adjacent lung.

Of note for this clone: Its antigen is unknown.

The CDR3 sequence is 20 residues long. CDR1 MGHRA and CDR2 YSYEKL come from the germline V gene. V lost 0 bases to trimming and J lost 0 bases; unmatched junction nucleotides: 15. The protocol was immunoSEQ multiplex PCR, while the TCRdb copy is restricted to in-frame clones and leaves out a portion. The profile shows approximately 43,000 clones, around 87% of them singletons. This TCR was sampled from a woman between 18 and 50 years old with stage III lung adenocarcinoma. This material consisted of peripheral blood, taken before any cancer treatment. The V call is TRBV4-1, the J call TRBJ2-3; 7 nucleotides agree with TRBD1. The CDR3 here is CASSQDPGAGGRSSTDTQYF. In DNA, the CDR3 is TGCGCCAGCAGCCAAGACCCCGGGGCAGGGGGTCGGTCTAGCACAGATACGCAGTATTTT.